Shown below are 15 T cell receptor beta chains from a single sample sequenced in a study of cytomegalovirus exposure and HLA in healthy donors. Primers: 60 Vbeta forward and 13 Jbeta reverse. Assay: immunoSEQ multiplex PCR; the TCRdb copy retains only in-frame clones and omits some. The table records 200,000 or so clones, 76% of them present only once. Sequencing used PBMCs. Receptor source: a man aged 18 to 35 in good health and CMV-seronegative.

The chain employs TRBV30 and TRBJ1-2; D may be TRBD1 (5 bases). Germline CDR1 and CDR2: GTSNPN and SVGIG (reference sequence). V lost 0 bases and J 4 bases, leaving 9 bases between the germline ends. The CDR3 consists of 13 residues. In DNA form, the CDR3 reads TGTGCCTGGAGTGTGAGCGGGGGCTATGGCTACACCTTC. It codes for CAWSVSGGYGYTF.

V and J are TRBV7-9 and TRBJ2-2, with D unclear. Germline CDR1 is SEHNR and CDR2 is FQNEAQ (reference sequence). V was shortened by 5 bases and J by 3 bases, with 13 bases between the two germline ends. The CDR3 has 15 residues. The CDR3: CASSPSSAHTGELFF. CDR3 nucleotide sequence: TGTGCCAGCAGCCCCTCCAGCGCCCACACCGGGGAGCTGTTTTTT.

The chain's CDR3 is CASSESLGLARRNEQFF. In DNA, the CDR3 is TGTGCCAGCAGTGAAAGTTTAGGACTAGCTCGAAGGAATGAGCAGTTCTTC. The chain uses TRBV2 and TRBJ2-1, with 8 positions matching TRBD2. The CDR3 is 17 residues long. Trimming at V came to 2 bases and at J to 7 bases, leaving 13 bases not matched to a gene. Germline V gene data show CDR1 as SNHLY and CDR2 as FYNNEI.

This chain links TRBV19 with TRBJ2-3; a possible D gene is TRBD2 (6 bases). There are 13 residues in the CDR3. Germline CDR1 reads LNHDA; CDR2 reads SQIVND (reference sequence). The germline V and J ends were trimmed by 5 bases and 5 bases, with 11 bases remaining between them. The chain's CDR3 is CASSERAGDTQYF. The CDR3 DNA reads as TGTGCCAGTAGTGAACGAGCGGGAGATACGCAGTATTTT.

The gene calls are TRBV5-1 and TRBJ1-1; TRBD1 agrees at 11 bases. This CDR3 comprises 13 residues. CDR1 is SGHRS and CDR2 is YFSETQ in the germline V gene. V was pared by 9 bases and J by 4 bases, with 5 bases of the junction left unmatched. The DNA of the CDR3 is TGCGCCACCGGACAGGGGGCGGGCACTGAAGCTTTCTTT. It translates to CATGQGAGTEAFF. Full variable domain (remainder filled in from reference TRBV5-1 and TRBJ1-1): KAGVTQTPRYLIKTRGQQVTLSCSPISGHRSVSWYQQTPGQGLQFLFEYFSETQRNKGNFPGRFSGRQFSNSRSEMNVSTLELGDSALYLCATGQGAGTEAFFGQGTRLTVV.

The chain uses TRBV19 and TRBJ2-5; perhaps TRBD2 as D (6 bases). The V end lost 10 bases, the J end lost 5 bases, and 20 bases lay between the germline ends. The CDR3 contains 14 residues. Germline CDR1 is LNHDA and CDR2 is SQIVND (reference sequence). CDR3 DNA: TGTGCCACCGGCAGACGGGAGCGCTTTGAGACCCAGTACTTC. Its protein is CATGRRERFETQYF.

In nucleotides, the CDR3 is TGTGCCAGCAGGCCCGCTGGGACTACAGATACGCAGTATTTT. It translates to CASRPAGTTDTQYF. The V gene is TRBV6-5, the J gene TRBJ2-3; D perhaps matches TRBD2 (6 bases). CDR1 and CDR2 from the germline V gene are MNHEY and SVGAGI. The CDR3 runs to 14 residues. V dropped 6 bases and J dropped 3 bases, with 13 bases sitting between them.

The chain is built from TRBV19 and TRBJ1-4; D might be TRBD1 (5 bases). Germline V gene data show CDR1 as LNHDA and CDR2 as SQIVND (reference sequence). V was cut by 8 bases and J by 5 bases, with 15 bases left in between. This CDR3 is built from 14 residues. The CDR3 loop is CASQGGMANEKLFF. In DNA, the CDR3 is TGTGCCAGTCAGGGAGGTATGGCGAATGAAAAACTGTTTTTT.

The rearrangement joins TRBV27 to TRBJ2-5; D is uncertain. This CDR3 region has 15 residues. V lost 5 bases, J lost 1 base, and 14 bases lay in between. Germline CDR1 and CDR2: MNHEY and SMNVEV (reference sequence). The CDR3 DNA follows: TGTGCCAGCAGTCCCCTACCGCGGAGCCAAGAGACCCAGTACTTC. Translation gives CASSPLPRSQETQYF.

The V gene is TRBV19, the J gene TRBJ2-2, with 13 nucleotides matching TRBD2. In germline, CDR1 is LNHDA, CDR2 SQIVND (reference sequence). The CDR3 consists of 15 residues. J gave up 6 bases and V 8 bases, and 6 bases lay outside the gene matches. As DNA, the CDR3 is TGTGCCAGTCAAGGACTAGCGGGAGAGGCCGGGGAGCTGTTTTTT. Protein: CASQGLAGEAGELFF.

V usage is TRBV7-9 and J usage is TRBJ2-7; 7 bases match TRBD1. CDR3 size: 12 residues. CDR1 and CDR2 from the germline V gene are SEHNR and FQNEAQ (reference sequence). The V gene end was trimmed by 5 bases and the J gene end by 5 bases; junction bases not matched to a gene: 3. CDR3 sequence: CASSRDRDEQYF. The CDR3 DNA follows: TGTGCCAGCAGCAGAGACAGGGACGAGCAGTACTTC.

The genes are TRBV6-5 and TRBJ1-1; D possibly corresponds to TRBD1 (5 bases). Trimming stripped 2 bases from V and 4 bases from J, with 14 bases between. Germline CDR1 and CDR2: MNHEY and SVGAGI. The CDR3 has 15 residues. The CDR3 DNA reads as TGTGCCAGCAGTTACCGGCAGGGTGTAGCCACTGAAGCTTTCTTT. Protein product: CASSYRQGVATEAFF.

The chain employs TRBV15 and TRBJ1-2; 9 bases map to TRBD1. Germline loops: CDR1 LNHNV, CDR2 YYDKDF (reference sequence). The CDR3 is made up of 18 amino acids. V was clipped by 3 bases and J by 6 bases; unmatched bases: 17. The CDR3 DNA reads TGTGCCACCAGCAGTCAATTAACTCCGGGACAGGGAGACGATGGCTACACCTTC. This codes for CATSSQLTPGQGDDGYTF.

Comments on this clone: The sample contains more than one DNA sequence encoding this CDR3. CDR3 amino acids: CASSIGREGTEAFF. The DNA for the CDR3 is TGTGCCAGTAGTATCGGCAGGGAAGGCACTGAAGCTTTCTTT. The gene calls are TRBV19 and TRBJ1-1; possibly TRBD1 for D (5 bases). The CDR3 covers 14 residues. Germline lookup yields CDR1 LNHDA and CDR2 SQIVND (reference sequence). Trimming left V 3 bases short and J 4 bases short, with 12 bases between.

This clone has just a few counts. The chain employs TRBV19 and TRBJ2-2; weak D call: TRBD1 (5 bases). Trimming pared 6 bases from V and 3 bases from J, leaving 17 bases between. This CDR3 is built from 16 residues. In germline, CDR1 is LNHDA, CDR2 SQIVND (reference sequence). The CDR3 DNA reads TGTGCCAGTAGACGGACCCAGGGCGGATACACCGGGGAGCTGTTTTTT. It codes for CASRRTQGGYTGELFF.